This T cell receptor beta chain emerged from a study of neurological immune-mediated disorders. The yield of each sequencing run was over 160 million TCR-beta sequences from 15-18 subjects. TCRdb re-derived calls from the 5' RACE reads in MiXCR, one entry per CDR3 protein. The sample lists around 50,000 distinct CDR3 sequences; roughly 15% were seen once. Germline CDR1 reads SGHNT; CDR2 reads YYREEE (reference sequence). CDR3 length equals 17 residues. V shed 0 bases, J shed 5 bases, and the junction held 11 bases outside the gene matches. Study-wide points: None of the CDR3 amino acid sequences of expanded clones were shared across subjects, and this suggested private repertoires in all groups. The most TCR clonal expansion was seen in HTLV-1-associated myelopathy, whereas the least was seen in multiple sclerosis, below the level in healthy controls.

Comment on this clonotype: As yet, its antigen is unknown.

The study used blood bank volunteers in Maryland, USA, as healthy controls. The origin of this receptor is a man aged 55 to 70 in good health. Input material: PBMCs. The J gene is TRBJ2-3, the V gene TRBV5-4, with 8 nucleotides matching TRBD2. The CDR3 loop is CASSLDGRGDFEDTQYF. Written as DNA, the CDR3 is TGTGCCAGCAGCTTGGATGGGCGGGGGGACTTTGAAGATACGCAGTATTTT.